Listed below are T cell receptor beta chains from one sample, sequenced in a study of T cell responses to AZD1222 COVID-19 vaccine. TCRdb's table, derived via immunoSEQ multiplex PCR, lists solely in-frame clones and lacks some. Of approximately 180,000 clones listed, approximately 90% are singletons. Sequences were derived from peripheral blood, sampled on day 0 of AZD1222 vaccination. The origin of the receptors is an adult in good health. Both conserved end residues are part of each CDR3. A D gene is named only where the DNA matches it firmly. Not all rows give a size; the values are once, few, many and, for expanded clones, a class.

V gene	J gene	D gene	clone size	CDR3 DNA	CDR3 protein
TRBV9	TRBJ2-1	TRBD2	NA	TGTGCCAGCAGCGTATCTGGGCCTAGCGGGGGCATCAATGAGCAGTTCTTC	CASSVSGPSGGINEQFF
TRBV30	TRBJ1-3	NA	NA	TGTGCCTGGAGTAACCTCGGAAACACCATATATTTT	CAWSNLGNTIYF
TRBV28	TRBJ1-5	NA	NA	TGTGCCAGCAGTTTATGGGGGTCTGGGGGGCGCAATCAGCCCCAGCATTTT	CASSLWGSGGRNQPQHF
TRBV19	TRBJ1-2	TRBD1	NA	TGTGCCAGCAGAATTCCGGGACAGAACTCCTATGGCTACACCTTC	CASRIPGQNSYGYTF
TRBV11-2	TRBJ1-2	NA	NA	TGTGCCAGCAGCTTAGATTGGGGAACTAACTATGGCTACACCTTC	CASSLDWGTNYGYTF
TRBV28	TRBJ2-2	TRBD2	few	TGTGCCAGCAGTCAGTTACTAGCGGGAGACACCGGGGAGCTGTTTTTT	CASSQLLAGDTGELFF
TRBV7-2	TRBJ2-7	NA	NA	TGTGCCAGCAGCTTAATGGGGACCCCCAGGGAGAGCTCCTACGAGCAGTACTTC	CASSLMGTPRESSYEQYF
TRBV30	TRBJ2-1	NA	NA	TGTGCCTGGGATGAGGGTCAAGGGAACAATGAGCAGTTCTTC	CAWDEGQGNNEQFF
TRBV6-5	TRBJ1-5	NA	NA	TGTGCCAGCAGTTACTCGGCAGCGGGCAATCAGCCCCAGCATTTT	CASSYSAAGNQPQHF
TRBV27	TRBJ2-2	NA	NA	TGTGCCAGCAGTGCGCAGAGGAACACCGGGGAGCTGTTTTTT	CASSAQRNTGELFF
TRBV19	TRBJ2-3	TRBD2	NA	TGTGCCAGTAGTATTTTTTGGCGGGAGTCGACAGATACGCAGTATTTT	CASSIFWRESTDTQYF
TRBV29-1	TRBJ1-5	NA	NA	TGCAGCGTTGCGTATGACAGAAATAGCAATCAGCCCCAGCATTTT	CSVAYDRNSNQPQHF
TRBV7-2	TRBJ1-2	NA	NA	TGTGCCAGCAGCTTAGGTGGTCGAAAGCCGGGCTACACCTTC	CASSLGGRKPGYTF
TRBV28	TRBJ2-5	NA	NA	TGTGCCAGCAGTTTAGGGCAGGGTGTGGGAGAGACCCAGTACTTC	CASSLGQGVGETQYF
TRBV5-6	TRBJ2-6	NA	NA	TGTGCCAGCAGCTTGGTGGGTTGGGAAGGCAACGTCCTGACTTTC	CASSLVGWEGNVLTF
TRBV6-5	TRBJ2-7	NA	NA	TGTGCCAGCAGTTACGCCTCCGAAGCCTACGAGCAGTACTTC	CASSYASEAYEQYF
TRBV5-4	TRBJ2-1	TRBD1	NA	TGTGCCAGCAGCTCGACAGGGGGCTTGGATGAGCAGTTCTTC	CASSSTGGLDEQFF
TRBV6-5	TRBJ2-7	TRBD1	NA	TGTGCCAGCAGGGAGACAGGGAGCTCCTACGAGCAGTACTTC	CASRETGSSYEQYF
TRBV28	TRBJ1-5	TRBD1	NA	TGTGCCAGCTCCCCCCTACAGGGGATCGATCAGCCCCAGCATTTT	CASSPLQGIDQPQHF
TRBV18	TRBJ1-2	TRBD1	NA	TGTGCCAGCTCCCCAGCCGGACAGGGCTTGGTCTATGGCTACACCTTC	CASSPAGQGLVYGYTF
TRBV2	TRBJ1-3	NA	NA	TGTGCCAGCAAGGTCTTGAGCTCTGGAAACACCATATATTTT	CASKVLSSGNTIYF
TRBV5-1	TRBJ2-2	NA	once	TGCGCCAGCAGCTTTTACGGGGAGCTGTTTTTT	CASSFYGELFF
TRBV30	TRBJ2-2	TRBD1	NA	TGTGCCTGGAGTAAGGGACAGGGGGCTATTGGGACCGGGGAGCTGTTTTTT	CAWSKGQGAIGTGELFF
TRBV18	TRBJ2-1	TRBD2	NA	TGTGCCAGCTCACCATCGACTAGCGGGGGATTATACAATGAGCAGTTCTTC	CASSPSTSGGLYNEQFF
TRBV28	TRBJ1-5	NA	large	TGTGCCAGCGACCCCCTGGTGACGGGACAGCCCCAGCATTTT	CASDPLVTGQPQHF
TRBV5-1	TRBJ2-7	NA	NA	TGCGCCAGCAGCTTGGGGGCAGCTTCAACCTACGAGCAGTACTTC	CASSLGAASTYEQYF
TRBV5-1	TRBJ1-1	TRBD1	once	TGCGCCAGCAGCTTTGGTAGGAGGGGGCTTAACACTGAAGCTTTCTTT	CASSFGRRGLNTEAFF
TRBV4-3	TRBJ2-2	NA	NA	TGCGCCAGCACCTACTTATTAGACGGCACCGGGGAGCTGTTTTTT	CASTYLLDGTGELFF
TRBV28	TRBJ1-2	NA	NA	TGTGCCAGCAGAACGGGCCAGGAAAGCTATGGCTACACCTTC	CASRTGQESYGYTF
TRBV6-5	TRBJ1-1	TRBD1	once	TGTGCCAGCAGTTACACCTGGACAGGGCCTACAGAAGCTTTCTTT	CASSYTWTGPTEAFF
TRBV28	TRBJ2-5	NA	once	TGTGCCAGCTCCGCGGGGTCGGAGACCCAGTACTTC	CASSAGSETQYF
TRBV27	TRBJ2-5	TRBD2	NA	TGTGCCAGCAGTCCGACGACTAGCGGGGAGACCCAGTACTTC	CASSPTTSGETQYF
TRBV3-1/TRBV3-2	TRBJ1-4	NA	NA	TGTGCCAGCAGCCAAGAACGGGGTATTGGTGCTAATGAAAAACTGTTTTTT	CASSQERGIGANEKLFF
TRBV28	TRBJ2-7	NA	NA	TGTGCCAGCAGTTCCGGGGCGAGGGACTACGAGCAGTACTTC	CASSSGARDYEQYF
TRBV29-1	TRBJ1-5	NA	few	TGCAGCGTTGGCGAGATGGGGCAGCCCCAGCATTTT	CSVGEMGQPQHF
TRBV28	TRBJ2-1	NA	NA	TGTGCCAGCAGGGGGTGGGGTGAGCAGTTCTTC	CASRGWGEQFF
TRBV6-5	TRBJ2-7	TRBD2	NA	TGTGCCAGCGGTACAAGGGAGGGCTCCTACGAGCAGTACTTC	CASGTREGSYEQYF
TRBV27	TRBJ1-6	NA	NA	TGTGCCAGCAGTTTAATCGGGAGCTCCTATAATTCACCCCTCCACTTT	CASSLIGSSYNSPLHF
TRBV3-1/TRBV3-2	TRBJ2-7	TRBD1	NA	TGTGCCAGCAGCCAATACGGGACAGGGGGCTACGAGCAGTACTTC	CASSQYGTGGYEQYF
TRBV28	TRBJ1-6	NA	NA	TGTGCCAGCAGTCCCGGACGGACTTATAATTCACCCCTCCACTTT	CASSPGRTYNSPLHF
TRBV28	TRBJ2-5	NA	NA	TGTGCCAGCAGTTTAGGGGAGTGGAGGGAAGAGACCCAGTACTTC	CASSLGEWREETQYF
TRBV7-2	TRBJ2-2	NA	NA	TGTGCCAGCAGCTTATTGTGGACGGGAGACACCGGGGAGCTGTTTTTT	CASSLLWTGDTGELFF
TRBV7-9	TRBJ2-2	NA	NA	TGTGCCAGCAGCACTCGGACAGACACCGGGGAGCTGTTTTTT	CASSTRTDTGELFF
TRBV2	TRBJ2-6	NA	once	TGTGCCAGCAGTAAAGGGGGATTGAAGACTGGGGCCAACGTCCTGACTTTC	CASSKGGLKTGANVLTF
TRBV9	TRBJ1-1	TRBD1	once	TGTGCCAGCAGCGCCCGACAGGGCGTGAACACTGAAGCTTTCTTT	CASSARQGVNTEAFF
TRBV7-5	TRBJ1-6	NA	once	TGTGCCAGAAGCTTAGACGGACAGGGAAGAAATAATTCACCCCTCCACTTT	CARSLDGQGRNNSPLHF
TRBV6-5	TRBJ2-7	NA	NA	TGTGCCAGCAGCGGCAATTACGAGCAGTACTTC	CASSGNYEQYF